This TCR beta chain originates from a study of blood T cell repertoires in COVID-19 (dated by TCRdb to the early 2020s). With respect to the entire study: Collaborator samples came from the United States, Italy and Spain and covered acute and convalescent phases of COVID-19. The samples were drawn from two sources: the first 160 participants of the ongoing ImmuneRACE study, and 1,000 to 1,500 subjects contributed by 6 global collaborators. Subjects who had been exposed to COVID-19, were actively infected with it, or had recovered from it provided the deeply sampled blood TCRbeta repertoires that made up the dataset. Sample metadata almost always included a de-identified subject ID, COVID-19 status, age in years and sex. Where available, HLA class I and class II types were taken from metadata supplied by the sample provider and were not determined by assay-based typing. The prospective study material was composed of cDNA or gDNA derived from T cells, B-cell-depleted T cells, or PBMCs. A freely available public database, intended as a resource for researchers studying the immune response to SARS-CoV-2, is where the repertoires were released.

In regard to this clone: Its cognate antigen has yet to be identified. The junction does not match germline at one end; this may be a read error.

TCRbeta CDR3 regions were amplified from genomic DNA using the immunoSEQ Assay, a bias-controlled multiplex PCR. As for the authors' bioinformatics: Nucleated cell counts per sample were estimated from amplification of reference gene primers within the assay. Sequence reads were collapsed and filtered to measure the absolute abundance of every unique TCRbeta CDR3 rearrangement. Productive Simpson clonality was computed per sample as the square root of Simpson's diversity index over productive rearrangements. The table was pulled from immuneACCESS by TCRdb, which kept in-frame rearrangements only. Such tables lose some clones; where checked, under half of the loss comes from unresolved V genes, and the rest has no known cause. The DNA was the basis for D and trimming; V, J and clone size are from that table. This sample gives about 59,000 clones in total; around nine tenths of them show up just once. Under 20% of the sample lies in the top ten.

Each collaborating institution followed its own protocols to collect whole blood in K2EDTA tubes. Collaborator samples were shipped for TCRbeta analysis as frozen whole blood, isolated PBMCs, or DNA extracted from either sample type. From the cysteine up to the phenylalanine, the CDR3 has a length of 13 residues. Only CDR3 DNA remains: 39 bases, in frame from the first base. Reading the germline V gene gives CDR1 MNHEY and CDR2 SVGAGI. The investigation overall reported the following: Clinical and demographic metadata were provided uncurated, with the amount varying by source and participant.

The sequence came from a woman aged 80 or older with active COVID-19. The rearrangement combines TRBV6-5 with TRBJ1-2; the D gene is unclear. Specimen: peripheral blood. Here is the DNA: TGTGCCAGCAGTTCCCGAATTAACTACGGCTACACCTTC. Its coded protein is CASSSRINYGYTF.